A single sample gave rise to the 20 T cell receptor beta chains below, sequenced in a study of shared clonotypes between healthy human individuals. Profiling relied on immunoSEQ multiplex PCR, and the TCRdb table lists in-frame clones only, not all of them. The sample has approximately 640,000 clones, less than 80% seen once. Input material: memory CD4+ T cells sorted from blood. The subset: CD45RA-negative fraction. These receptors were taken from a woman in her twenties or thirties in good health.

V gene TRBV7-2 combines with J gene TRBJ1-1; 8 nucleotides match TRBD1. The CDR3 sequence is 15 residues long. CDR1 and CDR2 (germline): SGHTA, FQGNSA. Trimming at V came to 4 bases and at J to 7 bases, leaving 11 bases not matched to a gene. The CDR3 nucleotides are TGTGCCAGCAGCTCGTATGACAGGGGAGGCAATGAAGCTTTCTTT. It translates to CASSSYDRGGNEAFF.

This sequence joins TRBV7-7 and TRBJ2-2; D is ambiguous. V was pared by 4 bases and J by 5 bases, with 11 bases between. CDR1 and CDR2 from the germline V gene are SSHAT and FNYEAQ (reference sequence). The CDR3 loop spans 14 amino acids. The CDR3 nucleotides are TGTGCCAGCAGCTCCGACTTAAGTACCGGGGAGCTGTTTTTT. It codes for CASSSDLSTGELFF.

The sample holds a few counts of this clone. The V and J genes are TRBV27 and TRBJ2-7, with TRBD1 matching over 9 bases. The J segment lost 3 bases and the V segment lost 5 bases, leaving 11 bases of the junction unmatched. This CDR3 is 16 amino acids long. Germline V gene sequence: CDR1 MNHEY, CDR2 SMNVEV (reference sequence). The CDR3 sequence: CASSQARPGQGYEQYF. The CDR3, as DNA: TGTGCCAGCAGTCAGGCTCGTCCGGGACAGGGCTACGAGCAGTACTTC.

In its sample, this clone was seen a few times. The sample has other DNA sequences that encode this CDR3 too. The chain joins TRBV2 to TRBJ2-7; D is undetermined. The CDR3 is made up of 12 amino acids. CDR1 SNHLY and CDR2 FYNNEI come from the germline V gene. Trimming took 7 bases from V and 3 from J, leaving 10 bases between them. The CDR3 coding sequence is TGTGCCAGCATCCCTCAAAGCTACGAGCAGTACTTC. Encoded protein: CASIPQSYEQYF. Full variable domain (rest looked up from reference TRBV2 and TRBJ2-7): EPEVTQTPSHQVTQMGQEVILRCVPISNHLYFYWYRQILGQKVEFLVSFYNNEISEKSEIFDDQFSVERPDGSNFTLKIRSTKLEDSAMYFCASIPQSYEQYFGPGTRLTVT.

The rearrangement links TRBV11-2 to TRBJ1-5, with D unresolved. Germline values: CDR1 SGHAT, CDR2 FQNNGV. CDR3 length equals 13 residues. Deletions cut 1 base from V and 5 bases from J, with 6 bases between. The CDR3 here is CASSLVAYQPQHF. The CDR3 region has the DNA TGTGCCAGCAGCTTAGTCGCCTATCAGCCCCAGCATTTT.

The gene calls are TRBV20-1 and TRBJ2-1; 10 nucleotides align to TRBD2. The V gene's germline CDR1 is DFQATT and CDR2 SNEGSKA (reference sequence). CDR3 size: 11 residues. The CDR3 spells CTLRSSGGTFF. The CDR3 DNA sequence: TGCACCCTCCGGAGTAGCGGGGGGACGTTCTTC.

The chain's CDR3 is CASSLVGYNEQFF. The CDR3 bases are TGTGCCAGCAGCTTAGTGGGATACAATGAGCAGTTCTTC. The chain employs TRBV7-8 and TRBJ2-1; D is unclear. CDR3 size: 13 residues. The germline V gene encodes CDR1 SGHVS and CDR2 FQNEAQ. V was cut by 1 base and J by 4 bases, with 5 bases left in between.

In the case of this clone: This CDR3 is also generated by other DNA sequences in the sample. The CDR3 spells CASRAGGVYEQYF. CDR3 coding DNA: TGTGCCAGCAGGGCCGGGGGTGTCTACGAGCAGTACTTC. J is TRBJ2-7 and V is TRBV28, with D maybe TRBD2 (6 bases). The CDR3 runs to 13 residues. Trimming removed 6 bases at V and 3 bases at J, with 12 bases between. Per germline, CDR1 MDHEN and CDR2 SYDVKM.

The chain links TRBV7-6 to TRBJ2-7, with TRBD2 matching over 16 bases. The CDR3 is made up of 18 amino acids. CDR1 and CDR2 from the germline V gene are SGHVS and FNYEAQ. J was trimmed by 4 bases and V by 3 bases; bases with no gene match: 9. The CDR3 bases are TGTGCCAGCAGCTTGGGACTAGCGGGAGGGCCCCGGAGGTACGAGCAGTACTTC. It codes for CASSLGLAGGPRRYEQYF.

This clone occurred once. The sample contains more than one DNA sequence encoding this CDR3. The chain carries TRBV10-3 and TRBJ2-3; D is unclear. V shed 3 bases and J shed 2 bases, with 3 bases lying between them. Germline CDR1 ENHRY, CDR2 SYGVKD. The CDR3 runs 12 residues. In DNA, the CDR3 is TGTGCCATCAGTGACTCCACAGATACGCAGTATTTT. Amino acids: CAISDSTDTQYF.

CDR3 in DNA: TGTGCCAGCAGCTTAGTGGTGCAGGGGGCGACGAACACTGAAGCTTTCTTT. The encoded protein is CASSLVVQGATNTEAFF. J is TRBJ1-1 and V is TRBV5-5; TRBD1 matches at 8 bases. With V trimmed by 2 bases and J by 1 base, 10 bases remained unmatched. There are 17 residues in the CDR3. Germline V lookup: CDR1 SGHKS, CDR2 YYEKEE (reference sequence). The full variable domain, completed using reference TRBV5-5 and TRBJ1-1, is DAGVTQSPTHLIKTRGQQVTLRCSPISGHKSVSWYQQVLGQGPQFIFQYYEKEERGRGNFPDRFSARQFPNYSSELNVNALLLGDSALYLCASSLVVQGATNTEAFFGQGTRLTVV.

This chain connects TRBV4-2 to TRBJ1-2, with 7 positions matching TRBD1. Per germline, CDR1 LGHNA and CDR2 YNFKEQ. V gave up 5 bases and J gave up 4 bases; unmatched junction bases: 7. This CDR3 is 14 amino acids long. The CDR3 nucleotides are TGTGCCAGCAGCTTAGCGACAGGGACCTATGGCTACACCTTC. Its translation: CASSLATGTYGYTF.

CDR3 sequence (DNA): TGTGCCAGCAGCCCACGACGCCTAGGGGGTGGCGAGCAGTACTTC. It yields the protein CASSPRRLGGGEQYF. The gene calls are TRBV7-8 and TRBJ2-7; D may be TRBD1 (6 bases). The germline gives CDR1 SGHVS, CDR2 FQNEAQ. Trimming pared 5 bases from V and 6 bases from J, leaving 20 bases between. The CDR3 runs 15 residues. Combining the CDR3 with reference TRBV7-8 and TRBJ2-7 gives the whole variable domain GAGVSQSPRYKVAKRGQDVALRCDPISGHVSLFWYQQALGQGPEFLTYFQNEAQLDKSGLPSDRFFAERPEGSVSTLKIQRTQQEDSAVYLCASSPRRLGGGEQYFGPGTRLTVT.

The CDR3 region has the DNA TGTGCCAGTAGTTTAACCTGGTCCACTGAAGCTTTCTTT. This gives the protein CASSLTWSTEAFF. The rearrangement joins TRBV19 to TRBJ1-1; D is unclear. Germline CDR1 reads LNHDA; CDR2 reads SQIVND (reference sequence). The CDR3 sequence is 13 residues long. Between the trimmed V and J ends, which lost 5 bases and 4 bases, there was a span of 11 bases.

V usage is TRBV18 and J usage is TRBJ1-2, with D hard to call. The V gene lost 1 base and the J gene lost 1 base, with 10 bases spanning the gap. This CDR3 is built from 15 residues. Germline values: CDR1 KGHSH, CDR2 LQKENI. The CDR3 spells CASSPREGYNYGYTF. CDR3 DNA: TGTGCCAGCTCACCACGGGAAGGATATAACTATGGCTACACCTTC.

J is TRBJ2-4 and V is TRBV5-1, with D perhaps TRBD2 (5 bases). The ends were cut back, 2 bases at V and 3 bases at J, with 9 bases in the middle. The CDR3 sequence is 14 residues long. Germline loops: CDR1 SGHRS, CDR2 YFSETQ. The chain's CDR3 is CASSFSGDKNIQYF. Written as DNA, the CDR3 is TGCGCCAGCAGCTTCTCCGGGGACAAAAACATTCAGTACTTC.

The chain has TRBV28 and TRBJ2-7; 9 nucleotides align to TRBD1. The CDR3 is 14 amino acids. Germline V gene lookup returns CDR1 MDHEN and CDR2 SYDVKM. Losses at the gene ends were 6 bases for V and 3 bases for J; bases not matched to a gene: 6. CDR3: CASRREGQGYEQYF. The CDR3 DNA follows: TGTGCCAGCAGACGCGAGGGACAGGGCTACGAGCAGTACTTC.

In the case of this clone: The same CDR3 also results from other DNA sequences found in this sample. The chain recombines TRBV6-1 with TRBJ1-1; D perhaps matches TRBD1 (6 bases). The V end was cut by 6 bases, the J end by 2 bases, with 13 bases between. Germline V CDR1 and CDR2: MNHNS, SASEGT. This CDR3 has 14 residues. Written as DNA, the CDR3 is TGTGCCAGCAGCGCCCGGGGGGGCAACACTGAAGCTTTCTTT. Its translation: CASSARGGNTEAFF.

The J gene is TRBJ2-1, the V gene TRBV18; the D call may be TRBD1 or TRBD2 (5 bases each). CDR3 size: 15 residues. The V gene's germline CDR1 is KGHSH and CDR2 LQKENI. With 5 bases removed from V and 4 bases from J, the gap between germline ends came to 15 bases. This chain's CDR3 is CASSELGARYNEQFF. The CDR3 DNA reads TGTGCCAGCTCAGAACTAGGGGCCAGATACAATGAGCAGTTCTTC.

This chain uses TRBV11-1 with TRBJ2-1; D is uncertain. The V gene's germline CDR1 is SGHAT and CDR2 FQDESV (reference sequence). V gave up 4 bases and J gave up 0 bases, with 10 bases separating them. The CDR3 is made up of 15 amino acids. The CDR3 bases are TGTGCCAGCAGCTCTGAACTAAACTCCTACAATGAGCAGTTCTTC. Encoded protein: CASSSELNSYNEQFF. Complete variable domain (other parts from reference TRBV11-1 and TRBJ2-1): EAEVAQSPRYKITEKSQAVAFWCDPISGHATLYWYRQILGQGPELLVQFQDESVVDDSQLPKDRFSAERLKGVDSTLKIQPAELGDSAMYLCASSSELNSYNEQFFGPGTRLTVL.